This T cell receptor (beta chain) was captured in a study of shared clonotypes between healthy human individuals (dated by TCRdb to 2019 to 2021). At the level of the whole study: Three men and two women, aged 18 to 49 years, made up the cohort. To estimate repertoire size and how much clonotypes are shared between individuals, the study performed deep sequencing of blood TCR repertoires from roughly five healthy adults. To increase sequencing depth and limit assay-specific biases, TCR repertoire library preparation and sequencing were carried out by different laboratories using diverse techniques. Each donor's leukapheresis produced roughly between roughly 0.85 and 9.5 billion PBMCs. Overall study outcomes, separate from this receptor: Pairwise subsampling indicated that sequencing depth was expected to affect the degree of clonotype sharing among donors. Because the study included only a small number of donors, the genetic and exposure-history diversity represented was limited. Sampling was restricted to blood, and TCR repertoires in tissues likely differ from the TCR repertoires found in blood.

Between the V and J ends, shortened by 5 bases and 10 bases respectively, the junction contains 14 bases. Including cysteine and phenylalanine, the CDR3 has 12 amino acids. Only the CDR3 DNA stays, 36 bases, in frame from base 1. Per the germline V gene (reference sequence), SGHAT is the CDR1 and FQDESV is the CDR2. The donors were healthy, HIV-negative adults with no recently reported acute infections or vaccinations. Every donor was a Caucasian adult residing in Nashville, Tennessee, USA. In the unsorted samples, some 94 million PBMCs were counted, and genomic DNA was extracted using the QIAamp DNA Blood Mini kit. After blood collection by leukapheresis, PBMCs were isolated using Ficoll-Histopaque density gradient centrifugation and then cryopreserved in the vapor phase of liquid nitrogen. Worth noting for this clone: Its specific antigen is unknown. The record has no base qualities; no much larger clone is one base away.

Using the deep immunoSEQ assay, multiplex PCR amplified TCR CDR3 regions from genomic DNA. Extracted genomic DNA from each cell subset was distributed evenly across all wells of several immunoSEQ 96-well plates, and each plate was treated as a replicate. Each replicate PCR for unsorted PBMC received around 330 ng genomic DNA, equal to around 30,000 T cell genomes. Ten immunoSEQ deep assay plates were used to sequence the unsorted PBMC genomic DNA. Purified libraries were measured with a Qubit 3.0 fluorometer, size-checked on a Bioanalyzer 2100, and measured again with the KAPA Library Quantification kit. A separate single-read 150-cycle Illumina NextSeq 550 flow cell was used to sequence each immunoSEQ 96-well plate. Concerning the study's data processing: Because only junctional sequences without quality scores were contained in the immunoSEQ output, filtering matching that applied to full-length reads could not be performed. To assign V/J genes and CDR3, sequences were annotated against IMGT germline references using PyIR, a Python wrapper for IgBLAST v1.9. Reads were removed for weak V/J assignments (E-value above 1e-6), missing CDR3, stop codons, out-of-frame junctions, or ambiguous translated residues. A V3J clonotype was defined by an identical inferred V gene, J gene, and CDR3 amino acid sequence. To compute the percentage overlap between repertoires, the number of shared unique clonotypes was divided by the size of the smaller repertoire. Three approaches were used to assess repertoire richness: RTK rarefaction, the Chao1 estimator, and Recon v2.1 estimates of unobserved clonotypes. TCRdb provides this immuneACCESS table in a form limited to in-frame rearrangements. Some clones are lacking; in checked studies, under half of them reflect an unresolved V gene, and why the rest are absent is not known. The DNA gave D and trimming, while V, J and clone size come from that table. The sample contains 450,000 to 500,000 clones, about three quarters of them found a single time. The ten largest clonotypes hold around 13% of the sample.

The sequencing input was PBMCs. The chain is made from TRBV11-1 and TRBJ1-1; confidence is insufficient to name the D gene. This receptor was identified in a woman in her thirties or forties in good health. Some clones in this sample may be carry-over from other donors' samples. The DNA sequence is given as TGTGCCAGCAGCCGGACGTCTCGGGGAGCTTTCTTT. Its protein reads: CASSRTSRGAFF.